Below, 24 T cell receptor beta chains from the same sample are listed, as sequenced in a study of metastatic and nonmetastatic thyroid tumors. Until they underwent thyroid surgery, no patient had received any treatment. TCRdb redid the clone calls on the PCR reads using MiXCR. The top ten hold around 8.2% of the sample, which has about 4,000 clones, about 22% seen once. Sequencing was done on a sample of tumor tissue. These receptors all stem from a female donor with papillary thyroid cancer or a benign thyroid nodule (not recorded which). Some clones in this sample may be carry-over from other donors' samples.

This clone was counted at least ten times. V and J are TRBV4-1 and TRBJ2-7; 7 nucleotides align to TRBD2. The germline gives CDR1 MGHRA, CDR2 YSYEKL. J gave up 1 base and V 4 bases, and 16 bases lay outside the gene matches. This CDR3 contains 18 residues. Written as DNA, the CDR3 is TGCGCCAGCAGCCTGGGGACGTCCGAGCGGGGACTATCCTACGAGCAGTACTTC. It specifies CASSLGTSERGLSYEQYF.

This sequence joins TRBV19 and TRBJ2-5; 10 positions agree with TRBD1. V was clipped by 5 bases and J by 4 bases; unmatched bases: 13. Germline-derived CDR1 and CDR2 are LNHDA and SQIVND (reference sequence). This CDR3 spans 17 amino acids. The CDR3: CASSPTRDRGMGETQYF. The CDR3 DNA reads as TGTGCCAGTAGTCCGACCCGGGACAGGGGAATGGGAGAGACCCAGTACTTC.

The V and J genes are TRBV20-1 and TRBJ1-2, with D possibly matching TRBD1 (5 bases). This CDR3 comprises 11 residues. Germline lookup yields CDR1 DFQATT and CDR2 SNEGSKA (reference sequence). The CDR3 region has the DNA TGCGGAGGCAGGGTAGACTATGGCTACACCTTC. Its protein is CGGRVDYGYTF.

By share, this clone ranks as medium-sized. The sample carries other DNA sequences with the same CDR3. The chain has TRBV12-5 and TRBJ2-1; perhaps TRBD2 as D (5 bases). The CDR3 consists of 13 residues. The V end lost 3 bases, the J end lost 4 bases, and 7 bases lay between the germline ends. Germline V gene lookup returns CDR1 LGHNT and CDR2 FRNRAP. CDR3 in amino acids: CASGLSGYNEQFF. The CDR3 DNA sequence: TGTGCTAGTGGTTTATCGGGGTACAATGAGCAGTTCTTC.

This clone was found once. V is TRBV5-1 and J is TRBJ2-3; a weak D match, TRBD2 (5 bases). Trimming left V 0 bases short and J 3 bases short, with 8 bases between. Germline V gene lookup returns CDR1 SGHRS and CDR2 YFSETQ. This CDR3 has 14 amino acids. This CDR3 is CASSLGRGTDTQYF. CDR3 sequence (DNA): TGCGCCAGCAGCTTGGGACGGGGAACAGATACGCAGTATTTT.

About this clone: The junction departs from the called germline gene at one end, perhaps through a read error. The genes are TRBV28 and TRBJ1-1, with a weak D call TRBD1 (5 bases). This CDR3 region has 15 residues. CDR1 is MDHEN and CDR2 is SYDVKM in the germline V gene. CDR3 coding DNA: TGTGCCAACAGTCCATTAGATGGGACGGCGACTGAAGCTCTCTTT. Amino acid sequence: CANSPLDGTATEALF. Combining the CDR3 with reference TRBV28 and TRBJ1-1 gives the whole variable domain DVKVTQSSRYLVKRTGEKVFLECVQDMDHENMFWYRQDPGLGLRLIYFSYDVKMKEKGDIPEGYSVSREKKERFSLILESASTNQTSMYLCANSPLDGTATEALFGQGTRLTVV.

CDR3 region: CPEDAGRRGGGYTF. The CDR3 DNA follows: TGCCCCGAGGATGCGGGCCGCCGTGGGGGTGGCTACACCTTC. The chain employs TRBV20-1 and TRBJ1-2, with D possibly matching TRBD1 (5 bases). CDR1 DFQATT and CDR2 SNEGSKA come from the germline V gene (reference sequence). The CDR3 contains 14 residues.

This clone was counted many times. CDR3: CSASRDTTQYF. CDR3 nucleotide sequence: TGCAGCGCCTCAAGGGACACCACGCAGTATTTT. The chain recombines TRBV29-1 with TRBJ2-3, with TRBD1 as a possible D gene (6 bases). Germline V lookup: CDR1 SQVTM, CDR2 ANQGSEA. The germline V and J ends were trimmed by 7 bases and 9 bases, with 14 bases remaining between them. This CDR3 is built from 11 residues.

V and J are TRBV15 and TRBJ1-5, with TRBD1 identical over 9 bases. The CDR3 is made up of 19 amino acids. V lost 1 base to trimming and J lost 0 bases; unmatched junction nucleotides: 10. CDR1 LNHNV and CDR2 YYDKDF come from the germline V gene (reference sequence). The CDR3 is CATSRVTGGAKYSNQPQHF. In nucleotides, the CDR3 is TGTGCCACCAGCAGAGTGACAGGGGGGGCGAAGTATAGCAATCAGCCCCAGCATTTT.

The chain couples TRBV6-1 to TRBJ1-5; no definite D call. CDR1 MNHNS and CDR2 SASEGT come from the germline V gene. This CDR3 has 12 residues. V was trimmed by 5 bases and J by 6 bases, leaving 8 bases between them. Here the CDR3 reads CASSMAAQPQHF. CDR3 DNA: TGTGCCAGCAGTATGGCCGCTCAGCCCCAGCATTTT.

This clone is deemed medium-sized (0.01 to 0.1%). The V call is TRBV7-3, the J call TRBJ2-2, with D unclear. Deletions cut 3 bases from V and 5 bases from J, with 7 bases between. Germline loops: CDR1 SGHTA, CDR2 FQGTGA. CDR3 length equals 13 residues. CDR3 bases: TGTGCCAGCAGCTTCTTATCAACCGGGGAGCTGTTTTTT. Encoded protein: CASSFLSTGELFF.

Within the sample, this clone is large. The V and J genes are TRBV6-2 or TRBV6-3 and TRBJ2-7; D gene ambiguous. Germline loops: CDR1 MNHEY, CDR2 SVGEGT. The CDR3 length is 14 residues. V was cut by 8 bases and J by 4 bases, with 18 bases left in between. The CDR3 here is CASSPLYPVYEQYF. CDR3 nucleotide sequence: TGTGCCAGCTCTCCCTTATACCCAGTATACGAGCAGTACTTC.

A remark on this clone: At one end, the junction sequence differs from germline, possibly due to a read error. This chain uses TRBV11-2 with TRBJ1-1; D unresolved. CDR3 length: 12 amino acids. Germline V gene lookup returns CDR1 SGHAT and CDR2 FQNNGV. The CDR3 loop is CASSLYTYWGFF. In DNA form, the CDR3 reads TGTGCCAGCAGTCTATACACCTACTGGGGTTTCTTC.

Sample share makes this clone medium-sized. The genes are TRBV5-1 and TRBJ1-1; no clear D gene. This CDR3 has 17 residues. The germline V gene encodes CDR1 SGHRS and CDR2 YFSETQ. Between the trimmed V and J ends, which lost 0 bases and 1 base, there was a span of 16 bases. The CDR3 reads CASSLASLSDKNTEAFF. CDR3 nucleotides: TGCGCCAGCAGCTTGGCCTCGCTCTCTGACAAGAACACTGAAGCTTTCTTT.

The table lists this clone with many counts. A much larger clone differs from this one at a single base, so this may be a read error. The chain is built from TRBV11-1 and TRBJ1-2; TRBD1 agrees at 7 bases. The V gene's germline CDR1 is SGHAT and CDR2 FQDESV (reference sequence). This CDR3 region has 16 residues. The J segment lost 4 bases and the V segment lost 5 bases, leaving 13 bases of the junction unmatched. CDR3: CASSTFFNRDSYGYTF. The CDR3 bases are TGTGCCAGCAGCACCTTTTTTAACCGGGACAGCTATGGCTACACCTTC.

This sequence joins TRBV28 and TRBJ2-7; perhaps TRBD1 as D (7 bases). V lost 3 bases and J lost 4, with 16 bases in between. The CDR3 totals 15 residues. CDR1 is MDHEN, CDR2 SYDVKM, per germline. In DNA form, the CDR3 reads TGTGCCAGCAGTTTCCAGGTGACAGGGAGGTACGAGCAGTACTTC. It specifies CASSFQVTGRYEQYF.

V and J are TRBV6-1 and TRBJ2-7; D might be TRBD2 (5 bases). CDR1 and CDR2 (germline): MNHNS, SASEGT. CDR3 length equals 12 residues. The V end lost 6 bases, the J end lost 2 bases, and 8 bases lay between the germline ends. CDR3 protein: CASRGLAYEQYF. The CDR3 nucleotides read TGTGCCAGCAGAGGACTTGCCTACGAGCAGTACTTC.

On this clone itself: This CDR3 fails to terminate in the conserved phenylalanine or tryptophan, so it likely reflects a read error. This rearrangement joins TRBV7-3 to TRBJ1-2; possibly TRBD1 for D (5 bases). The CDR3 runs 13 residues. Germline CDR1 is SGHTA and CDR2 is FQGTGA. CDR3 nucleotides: TGTGCCGGCAGCTTGTCAGGGACCTATGGCTACACCATC. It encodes CAGSLSGTYGYTI.

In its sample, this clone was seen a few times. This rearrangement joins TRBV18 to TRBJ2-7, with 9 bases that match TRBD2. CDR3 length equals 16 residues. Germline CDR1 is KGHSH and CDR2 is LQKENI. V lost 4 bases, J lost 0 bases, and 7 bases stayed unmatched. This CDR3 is CASSRVAGVRSYEQYF. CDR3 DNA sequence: TGTGCCAGCTCACGGGTAGCGGGAGTCCGCTCCTACGAGCAGTACTTC. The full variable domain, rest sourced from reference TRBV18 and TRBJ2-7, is NAGVMQNPRHLVRRRGQEARLRCSPMKGHSHVYWYRQLPEEGLKFMVYLQKENIIDESGMPKERFSAEFPKEGPSILRIQQVVRGDSAAYFCASSRVAGVRSYEQYFGPGTRLTVT.

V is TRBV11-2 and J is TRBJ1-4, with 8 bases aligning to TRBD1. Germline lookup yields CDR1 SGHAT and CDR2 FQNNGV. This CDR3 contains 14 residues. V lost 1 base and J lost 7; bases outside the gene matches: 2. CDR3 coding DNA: TGTGCCAGCAGCTTAGGGACAGGGACTGAAAAACTGTTTTTT. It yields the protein CASSLGTGTEKLFF.

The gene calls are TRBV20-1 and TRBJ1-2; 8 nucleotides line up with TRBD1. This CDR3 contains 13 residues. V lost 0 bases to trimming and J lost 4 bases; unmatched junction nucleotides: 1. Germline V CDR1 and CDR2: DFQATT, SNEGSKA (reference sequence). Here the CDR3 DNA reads TGCAGTGCTAGAGATCAGGGGGCCTATGGCTACACCTTC. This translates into CSARDQGAYGYTF.

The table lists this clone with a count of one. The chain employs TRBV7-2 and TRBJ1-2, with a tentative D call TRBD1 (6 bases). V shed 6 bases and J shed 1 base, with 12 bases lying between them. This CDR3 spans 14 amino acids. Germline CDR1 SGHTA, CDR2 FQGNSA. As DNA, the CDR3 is TGTGCCAGCAGTCTATTGGACAGTAACTATGGCTACACCTTC. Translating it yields CASSLLDSNYGYTF.

The CDR3 nucleotides are TGTGCCAGCAGTACTAACCCCCCGGGCATGACGAAATACAATGAGCAGTTCTTC. It specifies CASSTNPPGMTKYNEQFF. The gene calls are TRBV6-2 or TRBV6-3 and TRBJ2-1; D ambiguous. Germline V gene lookup returns CDR1 MNHEY and CDR2 SVGEGT. Trimming left V 5 bases short and J 4 bases short, with 24 bases between. The CDR3 is made up of 18 amino acids.

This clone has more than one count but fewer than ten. DNA for the CDR3: TGTGCCAGCAGTGAAAATGAAAAACTGTTTTTT. It translates to CASSENEKLFF. V gene TRBV25-1 combines with J gene TRBJ1-4; D uncertain. CDR3 length: 11 amino acids. The germline CDR1 and CDR2 sequences are MGHDK and SYGVNS. The V end was cut by 2 bases, the J end by 5 bases, with 0 bases between.